This T cell receptor beta chain was retrieved from a study of PD-L1 blockade in urothelial cancer. On the study more broadly: About nine tenths of the roughly 30 patients were men who had bladder-origin urothelial cancer. At 3 weeks (second dose) and 6 weeks after starting treatment, blood was analyzed. Median T cell yield from blood was 110,000 to 150,000.

Only in-frame clones appear in the TCRdb table, and some are missing; sequencing was by immunoSEQ multiplex PCR. This sample has 86,000 or so clones, with about 84% found just once. This sample's time point: pretreatment peripheral blood. This CDR3 has 16 amino acids. Trimming shortened V by 2 bases and J by 4 bases, and 20 bases separated the two germline ends. CDR1 SQVTM and CDR2 ANQGSEA come from the germline V gene. V and J are TRBV29-1 and TRBJ2-5; D may be TRBD2 (7 bases). The sequence was collected from a man aged 60-69 years with urothelial cancer. Sequencing used PBMCs, obtained around atezolizumab (anti-PD-L1) treatment. The CDR3 sequence is CSVEKGVVGRGETQYF. CDR3 coding DNA: TGCAGCGTTGAAAAGGGGGTGGTGGGGAGGGGAGAGACCCAGTACTTC. The whole variable domain, filled in from reference TRBV29-1 and TRBJ2-5, reads SAVISQKPSRDICQRGTSLTIQCQVDSQVTMMFWYRQQPGQSLTLIATANQGSEATYESGFVIDKFPISRPNLTFSTLTVSNMSPEDSSIYLCSVEKGVVGRGETQYFGPGTRLLVL.